Listed below are T cell receptor beta chains from one sample, sequenced in a study of cytomegalovirus exposure and HLA in healthy donors. TCRdb's copy holds only in-frame clones and misses some; the assay was immunoSEQ multiplex PCR. The table includes under 200,000 clones, about 77% detected once. Sequenced material: PBMCs. Receptors originate from a man aged 55 to 70 in good health and CMV-seronegative. CDR3s include the opening cysteine and the closing phenylalanine or tryptophan. A D gene is named only where the DNA matches it firmly. A row's size may be missing; if present it is once, few, many or a size class.

abundance,v_gene,d_gene,j_gene,CDR3aa,CDR3nt
-,TRBV9,TRBD2,TRBJ2-1,CASSVSDGRYNEQFF,TGTGCCAGCAGCGTAAGTGACGGGAGGTACAATGAGCAGTTCTTC
-,TRBV10-3,TRBD2,TRBJ2-5,CAISPGVAGETQYF,TGTGCCATCAGTCCGGGGGTAGCGGGGGAGACCCAGTACTTC
-,TRBV19,-,TRBJ1-1,CASRRERGGTEAFF,TGTGCCAGTAGACGAGAGAGGGGAGGCACTGAAGCTTTCTTT
-,TRBV5-1,-,TRBJ1-3,CASSLAGTVRNTIYF,TGCGCCAGCAGTTTAGCCGGGACTGTAAGAAACACCATATATTTT
-,TRBV27,TRBD1,TRBJ1-5,CAMPGTDYSNQPQNF,TGTGCCATGCCCGGGACAGACTATAGCAATCAGCCCCAGAATTTT
once,TRBV5-1,TRBD1,TRBJ2-1,CASSRGQGNEQFF,TGCGCCAGCAGCAGGGGACAGGGGAATGAGCAGTTCTTC
once,TRBV28,TRBD2,TRBJ2-7,CASSLGTTTYEQYF,TGTGCCAGCAGTTTAGGGACTACTACCTACGAGCAGTACTTC
-,TRBV4-2,TRBD2,TRBJ2-1,CASSQDSGNHNEQFF,TGTGCCAGCAGCCAAGATAGCGGGAACCACAATGAGCAGTTCTTC
-,TRBV4-2,TRBD2,TRBJ2-7,CASSQDRLAGPSYEQYF,TGTGCCAGCAGCCAAGATAGGTTAGCGGGCCCTAGCTACGAGCAGTACTTC
-,TRBV10-2,TRBD1,TRBJ1-2,CASRGTGGADGYTF,TGCGCCAGCAGAGGGACAGGGGGCGCAGATGGCTACACCTTC
-,TRBV19,-,TRBJ1-4,CASSKTEETNEKLFF,TGTGCCAGTAGTAAGACTGAGGAAACTAATGAAAAACTGTTTTTT
few,TRBV6-1,TRBD1,TRBJ2-1,CASSLRTGFNEQFF,TGTGCCAGCAGTCTCCGGACAGGGTTCAATGAGCAGTTCTTC
-,TRBV5-4,-,TRBJ1-2,CASSFAGTGEGYTF,TGTGCCAGCAGCTTCGCAGGGACGGGGGAAGGCTACACCTTC
-,TRBV5-6,-,TRBJ1-2,CASSFSPIGGNYGYTF,TGTGCCAGCAGCTTCTCCCCGATTGGGGGGAACTATGGCTACACCTTC
-,TRBV28,-,TRBJ1-4,CASRPGDATNEKLFF,TGTGCCAGCAGACCCGGTGATGCAACTAATGAAAAACTGTTTTTT
few,TRBV4-1,TRBD2,TRBJ2-7,CASSQEESGTSHSYEQYF,TGCGCCAGCAGCCAAGAGGAATCGGGGACTAGCCACTCCTACGAGCAGTACTTC
-,TRBV4-1,-,TRBJ2-3,CASSQDRSSEADTQYF,TGCGCCAGCAGCCAAGATCGGAGCAGCGAGGCAGATACGCAGTATTTT
few,TRBV28,-,TRBJ2-7,CASSRGEFLAEISGQYF,TGTGCCAGCAGTAGGGGGGAGTTTCTAGCGGAGATCTCTGGGCAGTACTTC
once,TRBV6-6,TRBD2,TRBJ2-1,CASSYAGTSNEQFF,TGTGCCAGCAGTTACGCCGGGACTAGCAATGAGCAGTTCTTC
-,TRBV4-1,-,TRBJ2-2,CASSQEARQAGTGELFF,TGCGCCAGCAGCCAAGAGGCCCGCCAGGCGGGCACCGGGGAGCTGTTTTTT
-,TRBV5-1,TRBD1,TRBJ1-6,CASSPDRGNSPLHF,TGCGCCAGCAGCCCGGACAGGGGTAATTCACCCCTCCACTTT
-,TRBV6-6,-,TRBJ2-7,CASSYRRGQPYEQYF,TGTGCCAGCAGTTACAGGCGCGGCCAACCGTACGAGCAGTACTTC
-,TRBV5-4,-,TRBJ1-2,CASSTRGGGYGYTF,TGTGCCAGCAGCACCCGGGGGGGTGGCTATGGCTACACCTTC
-,TRBV7-9,-,TRBJ2-7,CASSGQGFATYEQYF,TGTGCCAGCAGCGGGCAGGGGTTTGCGACTTACGAGCAGTACTTC
-,TRBV19,TRBD1,TRBJ1-6,CASSVTGGNSPLHF,TGTGCCAGTAGTGTGACAGGGGGAAACTCACCCCTCCACTTT
-,TRBV9,-,TRBJ2-1,CASSRWGDRGEQFF,TGTGCCAGCTCCCGATGGGGGGATCGGGGTGAGCAGTTCTTC
-,TRBV5-1,-,TRBJ1-1,CASSLVSGVNTEAFF,TGCGCCAGCAGCTTGGTGTCGGGGGTGAACACTGAAGCTTTCTTT
-,TRBV7-9,-,TRBJ2-7,CASSPQGPTYEQYF,TGTGCCAGCAGCCCCCAGGGGCCTACCTACGAGCAGTACTTC
-,TRBV5-6,TRBD1,TRBJ2-7,CASSPRQGAKFYEQYF,TGTGCCAGCAGCCCTCGACAGGGGGCCAAATTTTACGAGCAGTACTTC
-,TRBV29-1,TRBD2,TRBJ2-5,CSVEEGGGETQYF,TGCAGCGTTGAAGAGGGGGGGGGAGAGACCCAGTACTTC
once,TRBV19,-,TRBJ1-5,CASSIRGSHQPQHF,TGTGCCAGTAGTATAAGGGGATCCCATCAGCCCCAGCATTTT
-,TRBV10-3,TRBD2,TRBJ2-2,CAISESGTTNSKQNTGELFF,TGTGCCATCAGTGAAAGCGGGACTACCAACTCAAAGCAGAACACCGGGGAGCTGTTTTTT
-,TRBV18,-,TRBJ2-3,CASSPLQGSVTDTQYF,TGTGCCAGCTCACCCCTGCAGGGTAGTGTCACAGATACGCAGTATTTT
-,TRBV30,-,TRBJ2-1,CAWGSGGTNNEQFF,TGTGCCTGGGGTAGTGGAGGGACCAACAATGAGCAGTTCTTC
-,TRBV5-4,-,TRBJ2-7,CASSLVGGGEQYF,TGTGCCAGCAGCTTGGTTGGGGGCGGAGAGCAGTACTTC
once,TRBV15,-,TRBJ2-5,CATSRDRGRQETQYF,TGTGCCACCAGCAGAGATCGCGGCCGACAAGAGACCCAGTACTTC
-,TRBV5-1,TRBD2,TRBJ2-5,CASSFLLAENGETQYF,TGCGCCAGCAGCTTCCTTCTAGCGGAAAACGGTGAGACCCAGTACTTC
few,TRBV5-5,-,TRBJ1-2,CASTDINYGYTF,TGTGCCAGCACCGACATAAACTATGGCTACACCTTC
-,TRBV27,TRBD1,TRBJ2-2,CASSLDRTGNTGELFF,TGTGCCAGCAGTTTAGATAGGACAGGGAACACCGGGGAGCTGTTTTTT
-,TRBV4-1,TRBD2,TRBJ2-1,CASSQEISGGEYNEQFF,TGCGCCAGCAGCCAAGAAATTAGCGGGGGGGAGTACAATGAGCAGTTCTTC
-,TRBV2,TRBD1,TRBJ2-7,CASSGDRRPYEQYF,TGTGCCAGCAGTGGGGACAGGAGACCCTACGAGCAGTACTTC
-,TRBV19,-,TRBJ2-7,CASNLQGLGYEQYF,TGTGCCAGTAACCTGCAGGGTCTAGGGTACGAGCAGTACTTC
-,TRBV15,-,TRBJ1-5,CATSREWGGLVGNQPQHF,TGTGCCACCAGCAGAGAATGGGGAGGGCTGGTAGGGAATCAGCCCCAGCATTTT
-,TRBV5-6,TRBD1,TRBJ1-2,CASSDRDRAYGYTF,TGTGCCAGCAGCGACCGGGACAGGGCCTATGGCTACACCTTC
once,TRBV4-3,TRBD1,TRBJ1-2,CASSQTGVEYGYTF,TGCGCCAGCAGCCAGACAGGGGTTGAATATGGCTACACCTTC
-,TRBV25-1,-,TRBJ2-7,CASSQLGRYEQYF,TGTGCCAGCAGTCAATTGGGGAGGTACGAGCAGTACTTC
few,TRBV5-1,TRBD2,TRBJ2-1,CASSLGGGAGDEQFF,TGCGCCAGCAGCTTGGGAGGAGGTGCGGGAGATGAGCAGTTCTTC
-,TRBV29-1,TRBD1,TRBJ2-7,CSVEVGQGYEQYF,TGCAGCGTTGAGGTCGGACAGGGATACGAGCAGTACTTC
few,TRBV7-9,TRBD1,TRBJ2-5,CASSLAGGLETQYF,TGTGCCAGCAGCTTAGCAGGGGGCTTAGAGACCCAGTACTTC
-,TRBV27,TRBD1,TRBJ2-3,CASSLFGTVDATQYF,TGTGCCAGCAGTTTATTCGGGACAGTTGATGCCACGCAGTATTTT
-,TRBV5-1,TRBD2,TRBJ2-2,CASSLFSGGDVGELFF,TGCGCCAGCAGCCTGTTTAGCGGGGGGGACGTCGGGGAGCTGTTTTTT
-,TRBV6-6,TRBD1,TRBJ2-7,CASSRDRGGFEQYF,TGTGCCAGCAGCCGGGACAGGGGGGGGTTCGAGCAGTACTTC
-,TRBV18,TRBD2,TRBJ2-1,CASQTSDLWEQFF,TGTGCCAGCCAGACTAGCGACCTATGGGAGCAGTTCTTC